This T cell receptor beta chain originates from a study of early T cells in non-severe SARS-CoV-2 infection. Across the study: Sequenced bulk RNA came from whole blood that was unsorted, and chains were unpaired.

The CDR3 extends over 17 amino acids. V lost 4 bases to trimming and J lost 7 bases, with 21 bases between them. The V gene's germline CDR1 is SGHDT and CDR2 YYEEEE. TCRdb reprocessed the 5' RACE reads with MiXCR, giving one entry per CDR3 protein. The table records some 100,000 distinct CDR3 sequences, roughly 14% of them present only once. This clonotype was seen ten or more times. Material for sequencing was whole blood. V gene TRBV5-6 combines with J gene TRBJ1-6; D may be TRBD1 (6 bases). This clonotype was obtained from an adult who was a healthcare worker with PCR-confirmed SARS-CoV-2 infection or an uninfected control (not recorded which). The DNA of the CDR3 is TGTGCCAGCAGCAGAGGAGGCAGGGGAACAAGAAATTCACCCCTCCACTTT. Translating it yields CASSRGGRGTRNSPLHF.